Shown below are 32 T cell receptor beta chains from a single sample sequenced in a study of ipilimumab plus nivolumab after autologous stem cell transplantation. The protocol was immunoSEQ multiplex PCR, while the TCRdb copy is restricted to in-frame clones and leaves out a portion. The table has under 20,000 clones, around 80% seen once. The sequences come from PBMCs, collected in a trial of ipilimumab plus nivolumab as post-transplant consolidation. Receptors originate from a male donor with diffuse large B-cell lymphoma.

The chain is built from TRBV7-9 and TRBJ1-4; TRBD1 matches at 8 bases. The junction had 4 bases not matched to a gene; V was cut back by 5 bases and J by 8 bases. The CDR3 is made up of 13 amino acids. The germline V gene encodes CDR1 SEHNR and CDR2 FQNEAQ (reference sequence). The CDR3 coding sequence is TGTGCCAGCAGCAACAGGGGGGCAGAAAAACTGTTTTTT. This sequence encodes CASSNRGAEKLFF.

The rearrangement links TRBV7-8 to TRBJ2-5, with D unclear. Germline CDR1 and CDR2: SGHVS and FQNEAQ. Trimming stripped 2 bases from V and 2 bases from J, with 0 bases between. CDR3 size: 11 residues. The CDR3 coding sequence is TGTGCCAGCAGCTTACAAGAGACCCAGTACTTC. Amino acids: CASSLQETQYF. The full variable domain, completed using reference TRBV7-8 and TRBJ2-5, is GAGVSQSPRYKVAKRGQDVALRCDPISGHVSLFWYQQALGQGPEFLTYFQNEAQLDKSGLPSDRFFAERPEGSVSTLKIQRTQQEDSAVYLCASSLQETQYFGPGTRLLVL.

This chain connects TRBV6-1 to TRBJ2-5; D possibly corresponds to TRBD2 (5 bases). The CDR3 loop spans 14 amino acids. Trimming cost V 6 bases and J 5 bases, with 16 bases left between them. The germline CDR1 and CDR2 sequences are MNHNS and SASEGT. CDR3 coding DNA: TGTGCCAGCAGGGACCCTTCGCGGGTGGAGACCCAGTACTTC. This encodes CASRDPSRVETQYF.

By its share, this clone is medium-sized (0.01 to 0.1%). This sequence joins TRBV5-5 and TRBJ2-7; D may be TRBD1 (6 bases). This CDR3 contains 14 residues. V lost 4 bases and J 3 bases, leaving 14 bases between the germline ends. Germline V lookup: CDR1 SGHKS, CDR2 YYEKEE (reference sequence). The CDR3 sequence: CASSGDTGNYEQYF. The CDR3 nucleotides are TGTGCCAGCAGCGGGGATACAGGGAACTACGAGCAGTACTTC.

The chain links TRBV5-8 to TRBJ2-5, with 8 nucleotides matching TRBD1. Germline assignment: CDR1 SGHTS and CDR2 YDEGEE. The CDR3 contains 12 residues. Germline trimming cut 7 bases from V and 4 bases from J; bases unmatched to any gene: 3. The CDR3 loop reads CASGDRLETQYF. CDR3 DNA: TGTGCCAGCGGGGACAGGTTAGAGACCCAGTACTTC. Variable domain in full (rest from reference TRBV5-8 and TRBJ2-5): EAGVTQSPTHLIKTRGQQATLRCSPISGHTSVYWYQQALGLGLQFLLWYDEGEERNRGNFPPRFSGRQFPNYSSELNVNALELEDSALYLCASGDRLETQYFGPGTRLLVL.

V is TRBV6-1 and J is TRBJ1-5; D may be TRBD1 (6 bases). CDR3 length: 15 residues. Germline V gene lookup returns CDR1 MNHNS and CDR2 SASEGT. V shed 8 bases and J shed 4 bases, with 18 bases lying between them. The CDR3: CASADPGQYNQPQHF. The CDR3 DNA reads as TGTGCCAGCGCGGATCCGGGACAATATAATCAGCCCCAGCATTTT.

This clone showed up just a few times. CDR3 amino acids: CASSLAGSGEQYF. CDR3 DNA: TGTGCCAGCAGCTTGGCAGGTTCGGGGGAGCAGTACTTC. The V gene is TRBV7-9, the J gene TRBJ2-7; possible D gene TRBD2, 5 bases. The CDR3 covers 13 residues. The germline gives CDR1 SEHNR, CDR2 FQNEAQ (reference sequence). Trimming took 3 bases from V and 7 from J, leaving 13 bases between them.

This sequence joins TRBV29-1 and TRBJ1-2; TRBD1 might be the D (5 bases). Germline CDR1 is SQVTM and CDR2 is ANQGSEA. The V end lost 5 bases, the J end lost 6 bases, and 13 bases lay between the germline ends. The CDR3 length is 12 residues. CDR3 region: CSVLAGMNGYTF. DNA of the CDR3: TGCAGCGTTTTGGCAGGGATGAATGGCTACACCTTC.

The chain joins TRBV5-4 to TRBJ1-2; D call uncertain. The germline gives CDR1 SGHNT, CDR2 YYREEE (reference sequence). Trimming pared 0 bases from V and 5 bases from J, leaving 8 bases between. CDR3 size: 13 residues. The CDR3 reads CASSLDEVYGYTF. As DNA, the CDR3 is TGTGCCAGCAGCTTGGATGAGGTATATGGCTACACCTTC. The full variable domain, completed using reference TRBV5-4 and TRBJ1-2, is ETGVTQSPTHLIKTRGQQVTLRCSSQSGHNTVSWYQQALGQGPQFIFQYYREEENGRGNFPPRFSGLQFPNYSSELNVNALELDDSALYLCASSLDEVYGYTFGSGTRLTVV.

This clone was counted between two and nine times. CDR3 sequence: CASSLETASPLHF. The CDR3 nucleotides read TGTGCCAGCAGCTTAGAGACGGCTTCACCCCTCCACTTT. The chain links TRBV7-2 to TRBJ1-6; the D is unclear. V was trimmed by 1 base and J by 9 bases, leaving 7 bases between them. Per germline, CDR1 SGHTA and CDR2 FQGNSA. The CDR3 is 13 residues long. The complete variable domain, with remaining parts taken from reference TRBV7-2 and TRBJ1-6, reads GAGVSQSPSNKVTEKGKDVELRCDPISGHTALYWYRQSLGQGLEFLIYFQGNSAPDKSGLPSDRFSAERTGGSVSTLTIQRTQQEDSAVYLCASSLETASPLHFGNGTRLTVT.

The V and J genes are TRBV5-1 and TRBJ2-5; tentatively, D is TRBD1 (7 bases). From germline, CDR1 is SGHRS and CDR2 YFSETQ. Trimming removed 4 bases at V and 1 base at J, with 14 bases between. The CDR3 contains 15 residues. As DNA, the CDR3 is TGCGCCAGCAGCCTGGCGGGACAGAGCCAAGAGACCCAGTACTTC. Translating gives CASSLAGQSQETQYF.

The J gene is TRBJ1-2, the V gene TRBV13; D is undetermined. Looked up from germline, CDR1 is PRHDT and CDR2 is FYEKMQ (reference sequence). CDR3 length: 15 amino acids. V was clipped by 6 bases and J by 2 bases, with 16 bases between them. The CDR3 is CASSYGLGTNYGYTF. The DNA for the CDR3 is TGTGCCAGCAGTTATGGATTGGGAACGAACTATGGCTACACCTTC.

CDR3 sequence reads: CASSEAYRAGYTF. In nucleotides, the CDR3 is TGTGCCAGCAGTGAAGCCTACAGGGCCGGCTACACCTTC. The J gene is TRBJ1-2, the V gene TRBV6-1; D perhaps matches TRBD1 (6 bases). Trimming removed 0 bases at V and 8 bases at J, with 10 bases between. This CDR3 is built from 13 residues. CDR1 and CDR2 from the germline V gene are MNHNS and SASEGT.

The DNA for the CDR3 is TGCGCCAGCAGCCAAGTGGTTGGCAACTATGGCTACACCTTC. Its protein is CASSQVVGNYGYTF. This chain joins TRBV5-1 and TRBJ1-2; the D is unclear. The CDR3 covers 14 residues. Germline loops: CDR1 SGHRS, CDR2 YFSETQ. V was trimmed by 4 bases and J by 2 bases, leaving 12 bases between them.

This clone appeared a few times. V is TRBV5-1 and J is TRBJ2-1; 12 bases are shared with TRBD2. CDR3 length equals 15 residues. CDR1 SGHRS and CDR2 YFSETQ come from the germline V gene. Trimming at V came to 2 bases and at J to 11 bases, leaving 8 bases not matched to a gene. In DNA, the CDR3 is TGCGCCAGCAGCTTATCAACGACTAGCGGGGGCCAGCAGTTCTTC. Its protein product is CASSLSTTSGGQQFF.

This clone has more than one count but fewer than ten. The J gene is TRBJ1-1, the V gene TRBV7-6; no clear D. The germline gives CDR1 SGHVS, CDR2 FNYEAQ. Trimming took 5 bases from V and 5 from J, leaving 12 bases between them. The CDR3 has 13 residues. CDR3 amino acids: CASSRSDGTEAFF. The CDR3 coding sequence is TGTGCCAGCAGCCGTTCGGACGGAACTGAAGCTTTCTTT. Drawing the rest from reference TRBV7-6 and TRBJ1-1, the complete variable domain is GAGVSQSPRYKVTKRGQDVALRCDPISGHVSLYWYRQALGQGPEFLTYFNYEAQQDKSGLPNDRFSAERPEGSISTLTIQRTEQRDSAMYRCASSRSDGTEAFFGQGTRLTVV.

V gene TRBV2 combines with J gene TRBJ2-7; D is uncertain. The V gene's germline CDR1 is SNHLY and CDR2 FYNNEI. The V end was cut by 1 base, the J end by 2 bases, with 12 bases between. The CDR3 has 15 residues. The CDR3 protein is CASSEGKSRPYEQYF. Here the CDR3 DNA reads TGTGCCAGCAGTGAAGGGAAAAGTCGACCCTACGAGCAGTACTTC.

This clone showed up just a few times. This rearrangement joins TRBV7-8 to TRBJ1-1; TRBD1 agrees at 8 bases. The CDR3 is 13 amino acids. Germline V gene sequence: CDR1 SGHVS, CDR2 FQNEAQ. The V gene end was trimmed by 3 bases and the J gene end by 5 bases; junction bases not matched to a gene: 2. This CDR3 is CASSFGQGTEAFF. CDR3 in DNA: TGTGCCAGCAGCTTCGGACAGGGAACTGAAGCTTTCTTT.

The J gene is TRBJ1-2, the V gene TRBV12-5; TRBD1 aligns across 8 bases. The CDR3 length is 14 residues. Germline loops: CDR1 LGHNT, CDR2 FRNRAP. The V gene end was trimmed by 8 bases and the J gene end by 7 bases; junction bases not matched to a gene: 12. Here the CDR3 DNA reads TGTGCTAGTCAGAGGACAGGGATAATGGGTGGCTACACCTTC. It specifies CASQRTGIMGGYTF.

The rearrangement joins TRBV25-1 to TRBJ1-4; the match to TRBD1 covers 10 bases. The CDR3 runs to 14 residues. CDR1 and CDR2 from the germline V gene are MGHDK and SYGVNS. Unmatched junction bases numbered 8, after V lost 9 bases and J lost 7 bases. The DNA for the CDR3 is TGTGCCAGTAAATGGGGGACAGGGGCTGAAAAACTGTTTTTT. The encoded protein is CASKWGTGAEKLFF.

The gene calls are TRBV19 and TRBJ2-3; the D is unclear. This CDR3 is 13 amino acids long. V lost 6 bases to trimming and J lost 2 bases, with 9 bases between them. Germline assignment: CDR1 LNHDA and CDR2 SQIVND (reference sequence). This chain's CDR3 is CASRLDSTDTQYF. As DNA, the CDR3 is TGTGCCAGTAGGTTAGACTCCACAGATACGCAGTATTTT. Complete variable domain (other parts from reference TRBV19 and TRBJ2-3): DGGITQSPKYLFRKEGQNVTLSCEQNLNHDAMYWYRQDPGQGLRLIYYSQIVNDFQKGDIAEGYSVSREKKESFPLTVTSAQKNPTAFYLCASRLDSTDTQYFGPGTRLTVL.

This clone was detected once. The J gene is TRBJ2-1, the V gene TRBV29-1; no firm D call. This CDR3 is built from 13 residues. Trimming took 1 base from V and 7 from J, leaving 11 bases between them. Per germline, CDR1 SQVTM and CDR2 ANQGSEA. The CDR3 nucleotides are TGCAGCGTTGAAGGCGCAGAGTGGAATGAGCAGTTCTTC. It yields the protein CSVEGAEWNEQFF.

V gene TRBV19 combines with J gene TRBJ2-5, with a tentative D call TRBD2 (6 bases). CDR1 is LNHDA and CDR2 is SQIVND in the germline V gene (reference sequence). This CDR3 contains 12 residues. V lost 1 base to trimming and J lost 8 bases, with 8 bases between them. The CDR3 reads CASSIAEGTQYF. The CDR3 region has the DNA TGTGCCAGTAGTATAGCGGAGGGAACCCAGTACTTC.

This clone was seen once. J is TRBJ2-2 and V is TRBV2; 10 bases line up with TRBD2. The V and J ends lost 5 bases and 0 bases, in that order; junction bases with no gene match: 0. This CDR3 spans 15 amino acids. Germline CDR1 SNHLY, CDR2 FYNNEI. Here the CDR3 reads CASSLAGANTGELFF. CDR3 nucleotides: TGTGCCAGCAGTCTAGCGGGGGCGAACACCGGGGAGCTGTTTTTT.

The rearrangement uses TRBV5-6 and TRBJ2-5, with D perhaps TRBD2 (6 bases). The germline gives CDR1 SGHDT, CDR2 YYEEEE. CDR3 length equals 16 residues. Trimming left V 4 bases short and J 2 bases short, with 18 bases between. CDR3 in DNA: TGTGCCAGCAGCAAGACACAAGCGGGCTCGCAAGAGACCCAGTACTTC. Encoded protein: CASSKTQAGSQETQYF.

This chain links TRBV14 with TRBJ2-1; 7 bases align to TRBD2. Germline V gives CDR1 SGHDN, CDR2 FVKESK. CDR3 length: 13 amino acids. V was pared by 10 bases and J by 7 bases, with 10 bases of the junction left unmatched. The CDR3, as DNA: TGTGCCACCCAGCGGGGATTTCAAAATGAGCAGTTCTTC. Protein sequence: CATQRGFQNEQFF.

The chain couples TRBV4-1 to TRBJ2-3, with TRBD1 matching 11 bases. This CDR3 is built from 18 residues. CDR1 and CDR2 from the germline V gene are MGHRA and YSYEKL. V lost 0 bases and J lost 3; bases outside the gene matches: 8. The CDR3 sequence is CASSQDPGTGGWTDTQYF. In DNA form, the CDR3 reads TGCGCCAGCAGCCAAGACCCCGGGACAGGGGGGTGGACAGATACGCAGTATTTT.

The rearrangement uses TRBV5-6 and TRBJ1-5, with D perhaps matching TRBD1 (6 bases). Germline CDR1 SGHDT, CDR2 YYEEEE. The CDR3 runs 17 residues. Between the trimmed V and J ends, which lost 3 bases and 6 bases, there was a span of 22 bases. The CDR3 DNA follows: TGTGCCAGCAGCTCCGGGGGGCAGGGGTTTTCCCTTCAGCCCCAGCATTTT. Translation gives CASSSGGQGFSLQPQHF.

This clone is deemed medium-sized. The chain employs TRBV18 and TRBJ1-2, with 7 bases aligning to TRBD1. V lost 4 bases, J lost 2 bases, and 7 bases stayed unmatched. The CDR3 spans 15 residues. CDR1 is KGHSH, CDR2 LQKENI, per germline. The CDR3 nucleotides are TGTGCCAGCTCACTAACCGGGACAGAGAACTATGGCTACACCTTC. Translation gives CASSLTGTENYGYTF.

This clone appeared once. The gene calls are TRBV18 and TRBJ1-1, with 7 bases lining up with TRBD1. This CDR3 spans 15 amino acids. The trim removed 5 bases at V and 6 bases at J, leaving 12 bases unmatched. The germline CDR1 and CDR2 sequences are KGHSH and LQKENI. Here the CDR3 DNA reads TGTGCCAGCTCAAACAGACAGGGTGAGACAGCTGAAGCTTTCTTT. Protein product: CASSNRQGETAEAFF.

CDR3 protein: CASSLGGQGASTGELFF. CDR3 bases: TGTGCCAGCAGCTTGGGGGGACAGGGGGCGAGCACCGGGGAGCTGTTTTTT. This chain connects TRBV5-4 to TRBJ2-2, with 12 bases identical to TRBD1. The CDR3 has 17 amino acids. The junction had 4 bases not matched to a gene; V was cut back by 0 bases and J by 4 bases. Per the germline V gene, CDR1 is SGHNT and CDR2 is YYREEE (reference sequence). Using reference TRBV5-4 and TRBJ2-2 for the parts outside the CDR3, the full variable domain is ETGVTQSPTHLIKTRGQQVTLRCSSQSGHNTVSWYQQALGQGPQFIFQYYREEENGRGNFPPRFSGLQFPNYSSELNVNALELDDSALYLCASSLGGQGASTGELFFGEGSRLTVL.

J is TRBJ2-7 and V is TRBV27; the D call may be TRBD1 or TRBD2 (6 bases each). Germline-derived CDR1 and CDR2 are MNHEY and SMNVEV (reference sequence). CDR3 length: 14 residues. V lost 5 bases, J lost 3 bases, and 14 bases lay in between. The DNA of the CDR3 is TGTGCCAGCAGTCTGGGGGGCACCCTCTACGAGCAGTACTTC. Translated, it gives CASSLGGTLYEQYF.